The rows below give T cell receptor beta chains drawn from one sample of a study of cytomegalovirus exposure and HLA in healthy donors. TCRdb's copy holds only in-frame clones and misses some; the assay was immunoSEQ multiplex PCR. The sample records under 250,000 clones, about 80% being singletons. Input material: PBMCs. These receptors originate from a woman aged 25 to 45 in good health and CMV-seropositive. CDR3s include the opening cysteine and the closing phenylalanine or tryptophan. The D gene is left open where the match is weak. For some rows the clone size is stated as once, few or many, or as a class when expanded; others skip it.

clone_size | j_call | v_call | d_call | cdr3_nt | cdr3_aa
- | TRBJ2-2 | TRBV4-3 | TRBD1 | TGCGCCAGCAGCCCTACGGACAGGGGGGCTAACACCGGGGAGCTGTTTTTT | CASSPTDRGANTGELFF
- | TRBJ1-1 | TRBV7-9 | - | TGTGCCAGCAGCTCGGACTGGGGTACCGGAGCTTTCTTT | CASSSDWGTGAFF
- | TRBJ1-3 | TRBV11-2 | - | TGTGCCAGCAGCTTAGTGGCCGGGGGAAACACCATATATTTT | CASSLVAGGNTIYF
- | TRBJ2-7 | TRBV14 | TRBD2 | TGTGCCAGCAGCCCTTTGGGGGGCCGGGGGGGCGAGCAGTACTTC | CASSPLGGRGGEQYF
- | TRBJ1-1 | TRBV7-8 | - | TGTGCCAGCAGCTTACTCGCAGGGGAGAACACTGAAGCTTTCTTT | CASSLLAGENTEAFF
- | TRBJ1-4 | TRBV7-9 | - | TGTGCCAGCAGTCATCCCCGACAGGAAAATGAAAAACTGTTTTTT | CASSHPRQENEKLFF
once | TRBJ2-7 | TRBV28 | TRBD1 | TGTGCCAGCAGTGGGGAAGGGACAGGCGAAATTGCATTC | CASSGEGTGEIAF
- | TRBJ2-1 | TRBV4-1 | - | TGCGCCAGCAGCCAAGGGAGACAGACCTACAATGAGCAGTTCTTC | CASSQGRQTYNEQFF
- | TRBJ1-4 | TRBV2 | - | TGTGCCAGCAGTGAAAAATGGGGGGATAGGATCTATGAAAAACTGTTTTTT | CASSEKWGDRIYEKLFF
- | TRBJ2-1 | TRBV4-3 | - | TGCGCCAGCAGCCCCGGGAGAGCCTACAATGAGCAGTTCTTC | CASSPGRAYNEQFF
- | TRBJ2-1 | TRBV27 | TRBD2 | TGTGCCAGCAGTCTCCTCGGACTGCGGGGGGGTGTAAATGAGCAGTTCTTC | CASSLLGLRGGVNEQFF
- | TRBJ2-3 | TRBV2 | - | TGTGCCAGCGTGACTAGACCTAGCACAGATACGCAGTATTTT | CASVTRPSTDTQYF
- | TRBJ2-1 | TRBV11-2 | - | TGTGCCAGCAGCTTGGGGCTAGTAGGGTACAATGAGCAGTTCTTC | CASSLGLVGYNEQFF
- | TRBJ1-5 | TRBV30 | - | TGTGCCTGGAGTGGACAGGGCAATCAGCCCCAGCATTTT | CAWSGQGNQPQHF
- | TRBJ2-7 | TRBV5-4 | TRBD2 | TGTGCCAGCAGCCGCCGGGAGGGGGGGTACGAGCAGTACTTC | CASSRREGGYEQYF
- | TRBJ1-5 | TRBV10-3 | - | TGTGCCATCAGTGAAGAAGGGGCAGGTCAGCCCCAGCATTTT | CAISEEGAGQPQHF
- | TRBJ2-5 | TRBV5-1 | - | TGCGCCAGCAGCTTGGCCACCGGACAGTTCGGCCAAGAGACCCAGTACTTC | CASSLATGQFGQETQYF
- | TRBJ2-3 | TRBV4-3 | TRBD2 | TGCGCCAGCAGCCAGATGGTAGCGGGGGGGCAGGATACGCAGTATTTT | CASSQMVAGGQDTQYF
- | TRBJ1-2 | TRBV5-1 | TRBD1 | TGCGCCAGCAGCTTGGAAGGACAGGGCGGGTATGGCTACACCTTC | CASSLEGQGGYGYTF
- | TRBJ1-1 | TRBV2 | TRBD1 | TGTGCCAGCAGACAGGGGCCCACTGAAGCCTTCTTT | CASRQGPTEAFF
- | TRBJ2-5 | TRBV7-9 | TRBD2 | TGTGCCAGCAGCTTGACTAGCGGGAGGTTGGAGACCCAGTACTTC | CASSLTSGRLETQYF
- | TRBJ2-4 | TRBV13 | - | TGTGCCAGCAGCTTAGGGCAGAGGGTGGTTCCCAAAAACATTCAGTACTTC | CASSLGQRVVPKNIQYF
- | TRBJ2-3 | TRBV4-1 | TRBD2 | TGCGCCAGCAGCCCCTATCAGGGTCTAGCGGAGACCCTGGATACGCAGTATTTT | CASSPYQGLAETLDTQYF
- | TRBJ1-3 | TRBV27 | - | TGTGCCAGCAGTCGAACCAGGACAGCTGGAAACACCATATATTTT | CASSRTRTAGNTIYF
- | TRBJ1-1 | TRBV5-8 | TRBD1 | TGTGCCAGCAGCCGCCCCGGACAGGTATTCACTGAAGCTTTCTTT | CASSRPGQVFTEAFF
- | TRBJ2-1 | TRBV18 | - | TGTGCCAGCTCACCGGGAGCCCCAACCACGGAGCAGTTCTTC | CASSPGAPTTEQFF
- | TRBJ2-1 | TRBV5-1 | TRBD1 | TGCGCCAGCAGCTCCGAGGACAGGATTGTGTTCTTC | CASSSEDRIVFF
- | TRBJ2-3 | TRBV10-3 | TRBD2 | TGTGCCCATCGAGGGACTAGCGGCATGGGGGATACGCAGTATTTT | CAHRGTSGMGDTQYF
- | TRBJ1-1 | TRBV7-9 | - | TGTGCCAGCAGCCCCCCCGGGAACACTGAAGCTTTCTTT | CASSPPGNTEAFF
- | TRBJ2-7 | TRBV7-2 | - | TGTGCCAGCAGCTTCAAAATAGACTCCCCCGAGCAGTACTTC | CASSFKIDSPEQYF
- | TRBJ1-3 | TRBV7-9 | - | TGTGCCAGCAGCTCCCGCAGGGAGGGAGCGTATTTT | CASSSRREGAYF
- | TRBJ1-1 | TRBV6-5 | - | TGTGCCAGCAGCATGGGGGGAATGAACACTGAAGCTTTCTTT | CASSMGGMNTEAFF
- | TRBJ1-1 | TRBV7-9 | TRBD1 | TGTGCCAGCAGCCCAGGACAGGGGGCGCCCGCTTTCTTT | CASSPGQGAPAFF
- | TRBJ1-3 | TRBV28 | - | TGTGCCAGCAGCCGCTCTGGAAACACCATATATTTT | CASSRSGNTIYF
- | TRBJ1-5 | TRBV18 | - | TGTGCCAGCTCACCAACGGCAGGGGATCAGCCCCAGCATTTT | CASSPTAGDQPQHF
- | TRBJ1-5 | TRBV6-6 | - | TGTGCCAGCAGTTCCTCGCGGGGGCAGCCCCAGCATTTT | CASSSSRGQPQHF
- | TRBJ1-3 | TRBV7-8 | - | TGTGCCAGCAGCCCCCGGAGACCAAGCGCTGGAAACACCATATATTTT | CASSPRRPSAGNTIYF
- | TRBJ2-7 | TRBV7-9 | - | TGTGCCAGCTCCCGGTCACCTAGCTCCTACGAGCAGTACTTC | CASSRSPSSYEQYF
- | TRBJ2-1 | TRBV4-1 | TRBD2 | TGCGCCAGCAGCCTTTGGGCCCGACTAGCGGATTACAATGAGCAGTTCTTC | CASSLWARLADYNEQFF
- | TRBJ2-2 | TRBV6-5 | TRBD2 | TGTGCCAGCCGACGCGGGGGGGTAGTCACCGGGGAGCTGTTTTTT | CASRRGGVVTGELFF
few | TRBJ1-1 | TRBV5-4 | TRBD1 | TGTGCCAGCAGTAGACAGGGGGGAGAGGGTGAAGCTTTCTTT | CASSRQGGEGEAFF
- | TRBJ2-1 | TRBV7-2 | - | TGTGCCAGCAGCTTAGGGGCAGGGAACCCCTTTGAGCAGTTCTTC | CASSLGAGNPFEQFF
- | TRBJ2-4 | TRBV27 | TRBD1 | TGTGCCAGCAGACCCGGGACAGGGGTTTGGAGGGGAGCCAAAAACATTCAGTACTTC | CASRPGTGVWRGAKNIQYF
- | TRBJ2-7 | TRBV5-6 | TRBD1 | TGTGCCAGCAGCTCGGTTCAGGGGGCGGGGGAGCAGTACTTC | CASSSVQGAGEQYF
- | TRBJ1-4 | TRBV4-1 | TRBD1 | TGCGCCAGCAAATGGTACCAGGGGGGACACACTAATGAAAAACTGTTTTTT | CASKWYQGGHTNEKLFF
- | TRBJ2-7 | TRBV4-2 | TRBD2 | TGTGCCAGCAGCCAAGCCTCCGGGACTAGGAGCTGGGAGCAGTACTTC | CASSQASGTRSWEQYF
- | TRBJ2-1 | TRBV11-2 | - | TGTGCCAGCAGCCCAGGGACTTTTGGCGAGAGGCTCCACAATGAGCAGTTCTTC | CASSPGTFGERLHNEQFF
- | TRBJ2-5 | TRBV4-2 | - | TGTGCCAGCAGCCAAGACTTTGGTCTGCGGGAGACCCAGTACTTC | CASSQDFGLRETQYF
- | TRBJ2-2 | TRBV4-3 | - | TGCGCCAGCAGCCAAGATAGGGGGACCGGGGAGCTGTTTTTT | CASSQDRGTGELFF
- | TRBJ2-3 | TRBV29-1 | - | TGCAGCGCCGCCTTAGCGGCTCTTAGGGCAGATACGCAGTATTTT | CSAALAALRADTQYF
- | TRBJ2-7 | TRBV27 | TRBD1 | TGTGCCAGCCGGAGACAGGGGGAGTTCTACGAGCAGTACTTC | CASRRQGEFYEQYF